These T cell receptor beta chains were read from a single sample in a study of long-term antiretroviral therapy in people with HIV. Method: immunoSEQ multiplex PCR; TCRdb's copy keeps in-frame clones and lacks some. This sample yields roughly 20,000 clones, of which 82% are seen a single time; over 8% belongs to the top ten. The sequencing used unsorted PBMCs, collected at the start of antiretroviral therapy. The source is a man aged 50 to 59 with HIV. CDR3s include the opening cysteine and the closing phenylalanine or tryptophan. The D gene is left open where the match is weak. Size is stated for part of the rows, as once, few or many counts, or as a class when the clone is expanded.

D gene: NA; clone size: few; J gene: TRBJ1-2; V gene: TRBV19; CDR3 DNA: TGTGCCAGTAGTATAGGACGGGACTATGGCTACACCTTC; CDR3 protein: CASSIGRDYGYTF
D gene: NA; clone size: NA; J gene: TRBJ2-2; V gene: TRBV6-4; CDR3 DNA: TGTGCCAGCAGTGACTCAGAGGGGGGTAACACCGGGGAGCTGTTTTTT; CDR3 protein: CASSDSEGGNTGELFF
D gene: NA; clone size: NA; J gene: TRBJ1-5; V gene: TRBV19; CDR3 DNA: TGTGCCAGTAGTATACAGGGCGAAGGCAATCAGCCCCAGCATTTT; CDR3 protein: CASSIQGEGNQPQHF
D gene: NA; clone size: once; J gene: TRBJ1-2; V gene: TRBV5-5; CDR3 DNA: TGTGCCAGCAGCACCACCCCACAGGACACCTATGGCTACACCTTC; CDR3 protein: CASSTTPQDTYGYTF
D gene: NA; clone size: few; J gene: TRBJ1-6; V gene: TRBV27; CDR3 DNA: TGTGCCAGCCAATACAGGAGCTCCTATAATTCACCCCTCCACTTT; CDR3 protein: CASQYRSSYNSPLHF
D gene: TRBD1; clone size: NA; J gene: TRBJ2-3; V gene: TRBV4-3; CDR3 DNA: TGCGCCAGCAGCATTGGGACAGCGTCCCGAGATACGCAGTATTTT; CDR3 protein: CASSIGTASRDTQYF
D gene: TRBD2; clone size: NA; J gene: TRBJ2-7; V gene: TRBV18; CDR3 DNA: TGTGCCAGCTCCTCGGGACTAGCGGGAGCGGGCGTCGAGCAGTACTTC; CDR3 protein: CASSSGLAGAGVEQYF
D gene: TRBD2; clone size: NA; J gene: TRBJ2-2; V gene: TRBV7-2; CDR3 DNA: TGTGCCAGCAGCTCCCTCGGGGGGGCCGGGGAGCTGTTTTTT; CDR3 protein: CASSSLGGAGELFF
D gene: TRBD1; clone size: once; J gene: TRBJ1-3; V gene: TRBV9; CDR3 DNA: TGTGCCAGCAGCCAGACTTCCGGGACAGGGGGCTCTGGAAACACCATATATTTT; CDR3 protein: CASSQTSGTGGSGNTIYF
D gene: TRBD1; clone size: NA; J gene: TRBJ1-2; V gene: TRBV28; CDR3 DNA: TGTGCCAGCAGTTACAGGGGAATTACCTATGGCTACACCTTC; CDR3 protein: CASSYRGITYGYTF
D gene: TRBD2; clone size: NA; J gene: TRBJ2-3; V gene: TRBV7-2; CDR3 DNA: TGTGCCAGCAGCTTAGCGGGAGGGGCTAGCGGGGGCCGCACAGATACGCAGTATTTT; CDR3 protein: CASSLAGGASGGRTDTQYF
D gene: TRBD2; clone size: NA; J gene: TRBJ2-1; V gene: TRBV7-8; CDR3 DNA: TGTGCCAGCAGCCAACGCGGGAGGTCGGGGTTCTTC; CDR3 protein: CASSQRGRSGFF
D gene: NA; clone size: NA; J gene: TRBJ2-1; V gene: TRBV28; CDR3 DNA: TGTGCCAGCAGTTCAACTGGGAGCTCCTACAATGAGCAGTTCTTC; CDR3 protein: CASSSTGSSYNEQFF
D gene: NA; clone size: NA; J gene: TRBJ2-2; V gene: TRBV19; CDR3 DNA: TGTGCCAGTAGTATACAGACCGGGGAGCTGTTTTTT; CDR3 protein: CASSIQTGELFF
D gene: NA; clone size: NA; J gene: TRBJ2-2; V gene: TRBV6-1; CDR3 DNA: TGTGCCAGCAGTGTTTATGTGGCCGGGAAAAACGGGGAGCTGTTTTTT; CDR3 protein: CASSVYVAGKNGELFF